Given below is one TCR beta chain in context. The CDR3 extends over 16 amino acids. The V end lost 5 bases, the J end lost 2 bases, and 19 bases lay between the germline ends. The germline gives CDR1 MDHEN, CDR2 SYDVKM. The data were taken from a study of T cell responses to AZD1222 COVID-19 vaccine. Sequenced by immunoSEQ multiplex PCR; TCRdb stores in-frame clones only, minus some. This table holds 55,000 to 80,000 clones, about 85% found once. This receptor was taken from an adult in good health. The chain couples TRBV28 to TRBJ2-7; D is possibly TRBD2 (6 bases). Sequenced material: peripheral blood, taken on day 0 of AZD1222 vaccination. The CDR3 sequence: CASSLPSGWTPYEQYF. DNA for the CDR3: TGTGCCAGCAGTCTACCGAGCGGGTGGACCCCCTACGAGCAGTACTTC.